The T cell receptor beta chain under discussion was sequenced for a study of T cell responses to AZD1222 COVID-19 vaccine (dated by TCRdb to the early 2020s). At the level of the whole study: A total of roughly 240 trial participants underwent TCR sequencing, of whom around 200 received two doses of AZD1222 and some 25 received two doses of the MenACWY control vaccine. Trial participants were enrolled by age into 18-55, 56-69 and 70-plus year subgroups, with roughly 160, 29 and 62 TCR-sequenced participants respectively.

Sample time point, as interpreted from the label and publication: about 28 days (+/-7) after the second vaccine dose. The treatment or condition label here, explained by the study, means: meningococcal conjugate vaccine given as trial control. Vaccinee samples came from UK trials COV001 and COV002, including a single-blind randomized controlled phase 2/3 trial of AZD1222 (ChAdOx1 nCoV-19) in healthy adults. For TCRbeta chain sequencing, PBMC samples from trial participants were taken at day 0 and at day 28 after the second dose. Broader findings and caveats from the paper: Epitopes outside the regions mutated in the B.1.351 and B.1.1.7 variants were reportedly recognized by nearly half of the unique spike-specific TCRs. Because no samples from the day 14 peak response were available, repertoires could be characterized only after the peak T cell response. Participants were mostly white British and included more females than males, and it was suggested by the authors that clonal diversity may have been underestimated. After two AZD1222 doses, spike-specific TCR breadth and depth were significantly higher than at day 0 and than in MenACWY recipients. Conclusions about previously exposed vaccinees are limited, since just a handful of AZD1222 recipients were seropositive for SARS-CoV-2 at baseline. The 56-69-year group was small, and its depth increase did not reach significance, likely because of low power. The vaccine-associated CD4 TCRs covered the entire spike protein, and the dominant responses fell in regions 160-218 and 743-854.

V sheds 8 bases and J sheds 4 bases, leaving 17 bases between their ends. The CDR3 contains 14 residues, cysteine and phenylalanine counted. Kept here is only the CDR3 DNA, which spans 42 bases and is read in frame from base 1. The germline V gene gives CDR1 as SGHAT and CDR2 as FQNNGV. With regard to this clone: The clone's antigen remains unknown. Base quality data are lacking; no much larger clone is found one base away.

The CDR3 regions of human TCRbeta chains were subjected to immunosequencing. For the original study's pipeline: Repertoire TCRs were checked for matches against a reference library of SARS-CoV-2-specific TCRs that had been generated using the MIRA antigen-specificity platform. Breadth meant the fraction of unique TCRs that were SARS-CoV-2-associated, whereas depth meant the fraction of total T cells that were SARS-CoV-2-associated. Using the MIRA data, every spike-specific TCR was mapped to the spike region that the TCR reacted to and assigned to either a CD4 or a CD8 class. Log10-transformed breadth and depth values were compared by one-way ANOVA with Sidak's multiple comparisons tests. This immuneACCESS table, as held by TCRdb, lists in-frame sequences with V and J called but not all clones. Of the missing ones, under half trace to an unresolved V gene in checked studies; the others have no known cause. V and J calls plus clone size are reproduced from that table; the DNA served to infer D and trimming. This sample has about 180,000 clones in its table, and about 90% of those were observed once. Roughly 4% of the sample lies in the top ten.

Here the sequenced sample was peripheral blood, taken 28 days after the second dose of the MenACWY control vaccine. This sequence uses TRBV11-2 and TRBJ1-1; the D segment cannot be called with confidence. The source of this sequence is an adult who received the MenACWY meningococcal vaccine as a control. The nucleotide sequence reads TGTGCCAGCGGCGAAACGGATTGGAGCACTGAAGCTTTCTTT. Translated, this is CASGETDWSTEAFF.